This T cell receptor beta chain was captured by sequencing in a study of T cells after yellow fever vaccination. Background on the study: Some fractions had low cell numbers, and these were prepared with SMART-Seq v4 Ultra Low Input. Whole-study results and caveats: A secondary response was less intense yet reached its peak sooner, at day 5 versus 15. Post-booster repertoires contained most primary-vaccination clones again (roughly 95% CD4, over 70% CD8).

At least ten counts were recorded for this clonotype. Its antigen is currently unknown. Germline lookup yields CDR1 SNHLY and CDR2 FYNNEI. The CDR3 consists of 14 residues. V shed 7 bases, J shed 8 bases, and the junction held 9 bases outside the gene matches. Researchers made TCR cDNA using 5'RACE template switching, and this step added a universal primer site and UMIs. Each CDR3 protein gets one entry after TCRdb re-called the 5' RACE reads with MiXCR. The data hold 100,000 to 150,000 distinct CDR3 sequences, with 7.4% observed a single time. J is TRBJ2-1 and V is TRBV2; 9 bases are a match to TRBD1. The clonotype comes from a man between 18 and 35 years old who received the YFV17D yellow fever vaccine. The starting material was CD4+ T cells sorted from PBMCs, obtained more than 8 days after the first yellow fever vaccination. The CDR3: CASNQDRGIHEQFF. The CDR3, as DNA: TGTGCCAGCAACCAGGACAGGGGTATTCATGAGCAGTTCTTC.